These T cell receptor beta chains were read from a single sample in a study of T cells after yellow fever vaccination. TCRdb itself ran the 5' RACE reads through MiXCR, one entry per CDR3 protein. The data contain about 260,000 distinct CDR3 sequences, about 5.2% of them singletons. The sample consisted of CD4+ T cells sorted from PBMCs, taken on the day of the yellow fever booster vaccination. Receptors originate from a man between 18 and 35 years old who received the YFV17D yellow fever vaccine. Both conserved end residues are part of each CDR3. A D gene is named only where the DNA matches it firmly. Size tells how often a clone was seen (once, few, many) or the class of an expanded clone, and some rows leave it out.

d_gene	v_gene	j_gene	abundance	CDR3aa	CDR3nt
NA	TRBV5-4	TRBJ1-2	NA	CASSLESSPRAF	TGTGCCAGCAGCTTGGAGAGCTCCCCAAGGGCCTTC
NA	TRBV20-1	TRBJ2-4	many	CSATGQENIQYF	TGCAGTGCCACAGGGCAGGAAAACATTCAGTACTTC
NA	TRBV7-9	TRBJ1-2	many	CASSLTDNYGYTF	TGTGCCAGCAGCCTTACGGATAACTATGGCTACACCTTC
TRBD1	TRBV20-1	TRBJ1-2	few	CSASEPRQGVDGYTF	TGCAGTGCTAGTGAGCCTCGACAGGGCGTCGATGGCTACACCTTC
NA	TRBV20-1	TRBJ1-5	few	CSARTDTNQPQHF	TGCAGTGCTAGGACGGATACCAATCAGCCCCAGCATTTT
NA	TRBV15	TRBJ2-1	few	CATSRDPGDNEQFF	TGTGCCACCAGCAGAGATCCGGGGGACAATGAGCAGTTCTTC
TRBD1	TRBV27	TRBJ2-7	NA	CASSLRQGGGEQYF	TGTGCCAGCAGTTTAAGACAGGGTGGGGGAGAGCAGTACTTC
TRBD1	TRBV6-6	TRBJ2-1	many	CASSMSGTGSYNEQFF	TGTGCCAGCAGCATGTCCGGGACAGGGAGTTACAATGAGCAGTTCTTC
NA	TRBV9	TRBJ1-1	NA	CASSGRVSTEAFF	TGTGCCAGCAGCGGCAGGGTATCCACTGAAGCTTTCTTT
NA	TRBV24-1	TRBJ1-2	NA	CATSDLPGGYAF	TGTGCCACCAGTGATTTGCCGGGAGGCTACGCCTTC